The clone carrying this T cell receptor (beta chain) was seen a single time. The sample originates from a study of blood T cell repertoires in COVID-19. Sequencing was performed with immunoSEQ multiplex PCR; in TCRdb, only in-frame clones are kept and a portion is missing. The table records under 250,000 clones, roughly nine tenths of them present only once. Germline lookup yields CDR1 SGHVS and CDR2 FQNEAQ. V shed 1 base and J shed 7 bases, with 7 bases lying between them. The CDR3 is 13 amino acids. The sequence was obtained from an older woman who had recovered from COVID-19. The chain combines TRBV7-8 with TRBJ1-4, with D possibly matching TRBD1 (5 bases). The sequenced material came from peripheral blood. CDR3 in amino acids: CASSLGRAEKLFF. CDR3 bases: TGTGCCAGCAGCTTAGGCAGGGCTGAAAAACTGTTTTTT.